One sample yielded the 12 T cell receptor beta chains listed below, sequenced in a study of blood T cell repertoires in COVID-19. Measured with immunoSEQ multiplex PCR; TCRdb has only the in-frame clones, and not every one. The sample has fewer than 200,000 clones; 70% to 90% are singletons. The specimen was peripheral blood. Source of these receptors: a young man who had recovered from COVID-19.

The chain is built from TRBV10-2 and TRBJ2-7; D is perhaps TRBD1 (5 bases). CDR1 and CDR2 (germline): WSHSY, SAAADI. This CDR3 has 12 amino acids. V was shortened by 6 bases and J by 2 bases, with 8 bases between the two germline ends. The CDR3 DNA is TGCGCCAGCAGAGACAGAGCCTACGAGCAGTACTTC. Residues: CASRDRAYEQYF.

The gene calls are TRBV4-2 and TRBJ2-2; the match to TRBD2 covers 10 bases. This CDR3 contains 17 residues. V dropped 0 bases and J dropped 8; count of bases not matched to a gene: 9. The germline CDR1 and CDR2 sequences are LGHNA and YNFKEQ. For the CDR3, the DNA is TGTGCCAGCAGCCAAGAGTCTAGCGGGAGCGGAGGGGGGGAGCTGTTTTTT. Translating gives CASSQESSGSGGGELFF.

The rearrangement uses TRBV10-1 and TRBJ1-5; D is unresolved. In germline, CDR1 is WNHNN, CDR2 SYGVQD (reference sequence). This CDR3 comprises 13 residues. Trimming shortened V by 4 bases and J by 5 bases, and 9 bases separated the two germline ends. CDR3: CASSGHHHQPQHF. The CDR3 DNA is TGCGCCAGCAGTGGACACCATCATCAGCCCCAGCATTTT.

This chain connects TRBV4-3 to TRBJ2-5, with a tentative D call TRBD2 (5 bases). V was clipped by 1 base and J by 1 base, with 13 bases between them. The CDR3 contains 16 residues. The V gene's germline CDR1 is LGHNA and CDR2 YSLEER. This CDR3 reads CASSQGRADLQETQYF. In DNA form, the CDR3 reads TGCGCCAGCAGCCAAGGTAGAGCGGACCTCCAAGAGACCCAGTACTTC.

The chain carries TRBV29-1 and TRBJ2-1; 10 nucleotides agree with TRBD1. The trim removed 7 bases at V and 6 bases at J, leaving 3 bases unmatched. The CDR3 runs to 12 residues. Germline V CDR1 and CDR2: SQVTM, ANQGSEA. For the CDR3, the DNA is TGCAGCGATTGGACAGGGGGCAATGAGCAGTTCTTC. Translated, it gives CSDWTGGNEQFF.

In DNA form, the CDR3 reads TGTGCCAGTAGTATAACAGGGCTGGAGACCCAGTACTTC. It specifies CASSITGLETQYF. This sequence joins TRBV19 and TRBJ2-5, with TRBD1 as a possible D gene (6 bases). Germline V gives CDR1 LNHDA, CDR2 SQIVND (reference sequence). The CDR3 contains 13 residues. The germline V and J ends were trimmed by 2 bases and 5 bases, with 9 bases remaining between them. Drawing the rest from reference TRBV19 and TRBJ2-5, the complete variable domain is DGGITQSPKYLFRKEGQNVTLSCEQNLNHDAMYWYRQDPGQGLRLIYYSQIVNDFQKGDIAEGYSVSREKKESFPLTVTSAQKNPTAFYLCASSITGLETQYFGPGTRLLVL.

The rearrangement joins TRBV11-2 to TRBJ1-2; D gene uncertain. CDR1 and CDR2 from the germline V gene are SGHAT and FQNNGV. The CDR3 length is 13 residues. The ends were cut back, 3 bases at V and 4 bases at J, with 9 bases in the middle. CDR3 sequence reads: CASSFTAFYGYTF. The CDR3 bases are TGTGCCAGCAGCTTTACAGCATTCTATGGCTACACCTTC.

In DNA form, the CDR3 reads TGTGCCAGCAGCCGAGGGGGGGAGGAGACCCAGTACTTC. Residues: CASSRGGEETQYF. The chain links TRBV7-2 to TRBJ2-5, with TRBD2 as a possible D gene (7 bases). This CDR3 is built from 13 residues. The germline V gene has CDR1 SGHTA and CDR2 FQGNSA. V dropped 5 bases and J dropped 5 bases, with 12 bases sitting between them.

The chain combines TRBV19 with TRBJ2-5, with D perhaps TRBD1 (5 bases). The CDR3 length is 11 residues. With 6 bases removed from V and 5 bases from J, the gap between germline ends came to 7 bases. From germline, CDR1 is LNHDA and CDR2 SQIVND (reference sequence). CDR3 bases: TGTGCCAGTAGGACAGCGGAGACCCAGTACTTC. This encodes CASRTAETQYF.

The genes are TRBV5-1 and TRBJ1-3; D unclear. From germline, CDR1 is SGHRS and CDR2 YFSETQ. There are 13 residues in the CDR3. V dropped 7 bases and J dropped 3 bases, with 11 bases sitting between them. CDR3 protein: CASGEGIGNTIYF. The DNA for the CDR3 is TGCGCCAGCGGAGAGGGAATTGGAAACACCATATATTTT.

This chain links TRBV24-1 with TRBJ2-1, with 12 bases matching TRBD2. Trimming took 4 bases from V and 15 from J; bases not matched to a gene: 9. The CDR3 length is 14 residues. Germline-derived CDR1 and CDR2 are KGHDR and SFDVKD. The CDR3, as DNA: TGTGCCACCAGTGACTCCCTAGCGGGAGGGCCACCGTTCTTC. Translating gives CATSDSLAGGPPFF.

The chain recombines TRBV9 with TRBJ1-1; the D gene is possibly TRBD1 (5 bases). Germline lookup yields CDR1 SGDLS and CDR2 YYNGEE. CDR3 length: 15 amino acids. Trimming pared 0 bases from V and 2 bases from J, leaving 11 bases between. CDR3 DNA: TGTGCCAGCAGCGTAGGGGGGGTGATCAACACTGAAGCTTTCTTT. Its translation: CASSVGGVINTEAFF.